Each of the 11 T cell receptor beta chains below was sequenced from the same sample in a study of blood T cell repertoires in COVID-19. Assay: immunoSEQ multiplex PCR; the TCRdb copy retains only in-frame clones and omits some. Seen here are 80,000 to 100,000 clones, about four fifths observed once, and the top ten hold around 19%. The sample comprised peripheral blood. Source of these receptors: a human donor in a cohort sampled during active COVID-19.

This chain joins TRBV11-1 and TRBJ1-2; 8 nucleotides align to TRBD1. Germline-derived CDR1 and CDR2 are SGHAT and FQDESV (reference sequence). V lost 3 bases to trimming and J lost 7 bases; unmatched junction nucleotides: 4. The CDR3 covers 13 residues. This CDR3 is CASSLTGEVGYTF. CDR3 in DNA: TGTGCCAGCAGCTTGACAGGGGAGGTTGGCTACACCTTC.

The CDR3 protein is CASSPPIGGGYGYTF. The CDR3 DNA reads as TGTGCCAGCTCACCTCCGATAGGGGGCGGCTATGGCTACACCTTC. V gene TRBV18 combines with J gene TRBJ1-2, with 7 bases lining up with TRBD1. Trimming took 3 bases from V and 4 from J; bases not matched to a gene: 8. CDR3 length equals 15 residues. Germline V gene sequence: CDR1 KGHSH, CDR2 LQKENI.

DNA of the CDR3: TGTGCCAGCAGCTTAACAGACAACTATGGCTACACCTTC. Translation: CASSLTDNYGYTF. The rearrangement joins TRBV11-2 to TRBJ1-2, with D unclear. CDR3 size: 13 residues. Trimming left V 2 bases short and J 2 bases short, with 6 bases between. In germline, CDR1 is SGHAT, CDR2 FQNNGV.

This clone is a singleton in its sample. The chain links TRBV18 to TRBJ1-5; 9 nucleotides match TRBD1. The J segment lost 7 bases and the V segment lost 3 bases, leaving 4 bases of the junction unmatched. Per germline, CDR1 KGHSH and CDR2 LQKENI. This CDR3 spans 14 amino acids. The CDR3 region has the DNA TGTGCCAGCTCACCGGACAGGGGTGGACAGCCCCAGCATTTT. The encoded protein is CASSPDRGGQPQHF.

This clone was recorded a few times. The chain employs TRBV27 and TRBJ1-5; 7 nucleotides agree with TRBD1. The germline V gene encodes CDR1 MNHEY and CDR2 SMNVEV (reference sequence). CDR3 length equals 15 residues. Trimming cost V 6 bases and J 6 bases; bases outside gene matches: 11. The CDR3 loop is CASRPNTGAGQPQHF. CDR3 sequence (DNA): TGTGCCAGCAGACCAAATACAGGGGCCGGTCAGCCCCAGCATTTT.

This sequence joins TRBV5-1 and TRBJ1-6; unclear D gene. The CDR3 runs to 14 residues. The V end was cut by 0 bases, the J end by 9 bases, with 10 bases between. CDR1 and CDR2 from the germline V gene are SGHRS and YFSETQ. Here the CDR3 DNA reads TGCGCCAGCAGCTTGGAAGGTACTATTTCACCCCTCCACTTT. Its translation: CASSLEGTISPLHF.

The CDR3 region has the DNA TGTGCCATCAATCTAGGACAGGGCGAGAACACTGAAGCTTTCTTT. Protein product: CAINLGQGENTEAFF. The genes are TRBV10-3 and TRBJ1-1; 8 nucleotides align to TRBD1. With V trimmed by 7 bases and J by 1 base, 8 bases remained unmatched. CDR1 and CDR2 (germline): ENHRY, SYGVKD. The CDR3 is made up of 15 amino acids.

J is TRBJ1-2 and V is TRBV18; maybe TRBD1 (5 bases). From germline, CDR1 is KGHSH and CDR2 LQKENI. This CDR3 has 13 amino acids. Trimming removed 2 bases from V and 6 bases from J, with 10 bases in between. CDR3 DNA sequence: TGTGCCAGCTCACCATCCAGGGAGGATGGCTACACCTTC. Translated: CASSPSREDGYTF.

This clone was counted a single time. The chain couples TRBV14 to TRBJ1-6, with no clear D. V was pared by 4 bases and J by 5 bases, with 12 bases between. Germline V gives CDR1 SGHDN, CDR2 FVKESK. There are 15 residues in the CDR3. CDR3 DNA sequence: TGTGCCAGCAGCCTCGGGAACAGTCATAATTCACCCCTCCACTTT. Translation: CASSLGNSHNSPLHF.

The CDR3 coding sequence is TGTGCCAGCTCACCAATGGGCCAAGACCTCTACGAGCAGTACTTC. Translated: CASSPMGQDLYEQYF. The rearrangement links TRBV18 to TRBJ2-7; D uncertain. The CDR3 spans 15 residues. CDR1 is KGHSH and CDR2 is LQKENI in the germline V gene. V was trimmed by 2 bases and J by 3 bases, leaving 14 bases between them.

V usage is TRBV28 and J usage is TRBJ2-1; D is unresolved. CDR1 and CDR2 from the germline V gene are MDHEN and SYDVKM. The CDR3 consists of 17 residues. Trimming stripped 4 bases from V and 0 bases from J, with 16 bases between. CDR3: CASSSVALYRSYNEQFF. The CDR3 bases are TGTGCCAGCAGTTCCGTAGCTCTCTATCGCTCCTACAATGAGCAGTTCTTC.